What follows are 2 T cell receptor beta chains derived from one specimen sequenced in a study of identifying expanded T cells in peripheral blood. TCRdb's copy holds only in-frame clones and misses some; the assay was immunoSEQ multiplex PCR. The table has about 110,000 clones, more than 85% seen once; the top ten hold less than 20%. Specimen: blood. The source is a person between 18 and 75 years old in good health.

This clone was counted between two and nine times. The chain joins TRBV5-1 to TRBJ2-3; 11 bases agree with TRBD2. V lost 3 bases, J lost 2 bases, and 5 bases stayed unmatched. The CDR3 consists of 16 residues. CDR1 and CDR2 from the germline V gene are SGHRS and YFSETQ. CDR3 sequence: CASSSLAGGHTDTQYF. CDR3 nucleotide sequence: TGCGCCAGCAGCTCCCTAGCGGGGGGCCACACAGATACGCAGTATTTT.

The chain is built from TRBV27 and TRBJ1-2; a weak D match, TRBD1 (6 bases). Trimming removed 3 bases at V and 0 bases at J, with 20 bases between. CDR1 is MNHEY, CDR2 SMNVEV, per germline (reference sequence). There are 18 residues in the CDR3. CDR3 in DNA: TGTGCCAGCAGTTTTAGGATACCAAGGGGGGTAGCTAACTATGGCTACACCTTC. It specifies CASSFRIPRGVANYGYTF.